The clone carrying this T cell receptor beta chain has ten or more counts. The data originate from a study of low-dose radiotherapy and immunotherapy resistance in tumors. TRAV- and TRBV-specific primers, spanning alpha and beta chains, primed first-strand cDNA. TCRs were put through roughly 20 PCR cycles of amplification with Phusion. A constant-region primer and the V-primer adapter served as the primer pair. Isolated mRNA underwent amplification by in vitro transcription. TCRdb itself ran the reads through MiXCR, one entry per CDR3 protein. The table includes some 46,000 distinct CDR3 sequences, 25% to 30% detected once. As for time point: after trial treatment. This sample's treatment: LDRT plus nivolumab, ipilimumab, low-dose cyclophosphamide and aspirin (RACIN trial). The V gene's germline CDR1 is GTSNPN and CDR2 SVGIG (reference sequence). CDR3 length equals 13 residues. V dropped 7 bases and J dropped 6; count of bases not matched to a gene: 12.

V is TRBV30 and J is TRBJ2-7; 7 bases agree with TRBD2. The source material was PBMCs, sampled after low-dose radiotherapy plus immunotherapy. The sequence derives from a male donor with prostate cancer. The DNA for the CDR3 is TGTGCCTCAGTCCCAGGCGGGGGAGTCGAGCAGTACTTC. Its translation is CASVPGGGVEQYF. The full variable domain, with the rest looked up from reference TRBV30 and TRBJ2-7, is SQTIHQWPATLVQPVGSPLSLECTVEGTSNPNLYWYRQAAGRGLQLLFYSVGIGQISSEVPQNLSASRPQDRQFILSSKKLLLSDSGFYLCASVPGGGVEQYFGPGTRLTVT.